This TCR beta chain was sequenced in a study of CD8 T cells in ankylosing spondylitis. Study results and limitations: There was a TCR beta motif, made of several highly homologous variants, that appeared characteristic of ankylosing spondylitis blood.

J was trimmed by 3 bases and V by 5 bases; bases with no gene match: 10. The CDR3 loop spans 16 amino acids. From germline, CDR1 is SEHNR and CDR2 FQNEAQ (reference sequence). By quantitative 5'-RACE with molecular barcodes, the TCR beta libraries were made. TCRdb redid the calling of the 5' RACE reads with MiXCR, one entry per CDR3 protein. Here the sample spans around 140,000 distinct CDR3 sequences, under 20% being singletons. This clonotype was picked up a small number of times. What it binds is not known. Sequences were obtained from blood, either unsorted or a sorted T cell fraction (not recorded which). The rearrangement links TRBV7-9 to TRBJ2-1, with 7 positions matching TRBD1. The source is a male donor with ankylosing spondylitis. The CDR3 is CASSNRDSEYYNEQFF. CDR3 sequence (DNA): TGTGCCAGCAGCAACCGGGACAGCGAATACTACAATGAGCAGTTCTTC.